This TCR beta chain was identified during a study of blood T cell repertoires in COVID-19 (dated by TCRdb to 2020 to 2022). About the investigation overall: Collaborator samples came from the United States, Italy and Spain and covered acute and convalescent phases of COVID-19. The prospective study material was composed of cDNA or gDNA derived from T cells, B-cell-depleted T cells, or PBMCs. Subjects who had been exposed to COVID-19, were actively infected with it, or had recovered from it provided the deeply sampled blood TCRbeta repertoires that made up the dataset. The repertoires were made available in a free public database intended to serve as a resource for research on the immune response to SARS-CoV-2. The samples were drawn from two sources: the first 160 participants of the ongoing ImmuneRACE study, and 950 to 1,500 subjects contributed by 6 global collaborators. Sample metadata almost always included a de-identified subject ID, COVID-19 status, age in years and sex. Where available, HLA class I and class II types were taken from metadata supplied by the sample provider and were not determined by assay-based typing. Summary of the overall study and its limitations: How much clinical and demographic metadata was included differed by source and by participant, and the metadata was provided uncurated.

About this clone itself: Its recognized antigen is unknown. Base qualities were left out, and no much larger clone turns up one base away.

The immunoSEQ Assay, a bias-controlled multiplex PCR, was used to amplify TCRbeta CDR3 regions from genomic DNA. The study's processing was this. Within the assay, amplification of reference gene primers was used to estimate how many nucleated cells each sample contained. To quantify the absolute abundance of each unique TCRbeta CDR3 rearrangement, sequence reads were collapsed and filtered. For each sample, productive Simpson clonality was calculated by taking the square root of Simpson's diversity index across productive rearrangements. TCRdb obtained this table from immuneACCESS and retained in-frame rearrangements with V and J assigned. These tables miss some clones; where compared with another copy, unresolved V genes account for less than half of the shortfall, and the remainder is unexplained. D and trimming were read from the DNA, whereas the V and J calls and clone size are those reported in that table. Across this sample there are around 62,000 clones, with more than 75% seen only once. The ten biggest clones cover 10% of the sample.

Unmatched junction bases come to 6, with V trimmed by 1 base and J by 4 bases. Based on the germline V gene, the CDR1 and CDR2 sequences are MNHNS and SASEGT. The cysteine opens and the phenylalanine closes a CDR3 of 16 amino acids. Only CDR3 DNA remains: 48 bases, in frame from the first base. Participants in the prospective study were aged roughly 18 to 100 years, lived in 24 United States geographic areas, and enrolled through a virtual design. Cohort assignment in the prospective study relied on participant-reported clinical history from a screening survey and a study questionnaire. Recovered participants in ImmuneRACE Cohort 3 were defined by two consecutive negative NP/OP PCR tests, clearance by a healthcare professional, or resolution of symptoms. Mobile phlebotomists in the prospective study collected whole blood, serum and a nasopharyngeal or oropharyngeal swab from every participant. Over an approximately 2-month period, participants in the prospective study had the option of providing additional blood draws and questionnaires. Before DNA extraction, blood samples from the prospective study were shipped at room temperature or frozen.

The source material was PBMCs or T cells enriched from blood (not recorded which). The chain employs TRBV6-1 and TRBJ2-7; the central 11 bases match TRBD1. This clonotype was obtained from a woman aged 40 to 49 who had recovered from COVID-19. The DNA sequence follows: TGTGCCAGCAGTGAAGTTCGGACAGGGGGCCGGTACGAGCAGTACTTC. Its protein product is CASSEVRTGGRYEQYF.